The 2 T cell receptor beta chains given below trace back to one sample, sequenced in a study of OX40 agonist ivuxolimab in advanced cancers. Data came from immunoSEQ multiplex PCR; TCRdb stores just in-frame clones and leaves some out. Of around 98,000 clones in the sample, 87% were seen once. The sequenced sample was CD4+ or CD8+ T cells sorted from blood, obtained in a trial of the OX40 agonist ivuxolimab. The origin of the receptors is an adult with an advanced solid tumor such as melanoma, head and neck, liver or kidney cancer.

This clone was counted only a few times. The gene calls are TRBV7-2 and TRBJ1-2; D possibly corresponds to TRBD1 (5 bases). The CDR3 length is 13 residues. Germline V gene sequence: CDR1 SGHTA, CDR2 FQGNSA. Trimming removed 3 bases at V and 6 bases at J, with 11 bases between. CDR3: CASSFGGGDGYTF. The DNA for the CDR3 is TGTGCCAGCAGCTTTGGGGGTGGGGATGGCTACACCTTC.

This clone came up a few times. The chain has TRBV4-1 and TRBJ1-1, with a possible D match to TRBD1 (6 bases). There are 13 residues in the CDR3. V dropped 6 bases and J dropped 1 base, with 9 bases sitting between them. CDR1 is MGHRA, CDR2 YSYEKL, per germline. The CDR3 region has the DNA TGCGCCAGCAGATCGACAGGGAACACTGAAGCTTTCTTT. Its protein is CASRSTGNTEAFF.